These 5 T cell receptor beta chains were all obtained from the same sample, sequenced in a study of blood T cells in healthy people across ages. Primers used in a second PCR of roughly 6 to 12 cycles were a sample-barcoded 5' primer and a J-beta primer mix. TCRdb re-analysed the 5' RACE reads in MiXCR, keeping a single row per CDR3 protein. Of about 800,000 distinct CDR3 sequences listed, 20% to 25% are singletons. The same data also went into a second study, on T cells of mothers and their children.

Specimen: blood. The receptor source for this set is a boy younger than 18 in good health.

The chain carries TRBV7-2 and TRBJ1-2; TRBD1 might be the D (5 bases). The V end was cut by 1 base, the J end by 7 bases, with 10 bases between. The germline V gene has CDR1 SGHTA and CDR2 FQGNSA. The CDR3 totals 13 residues. The DNA of the CDR3 is TGTGCCAGCAGCTTAGGAGGGGACCCTGGCTACACCTTC. Encoded protein: CASSLGGDPGYTF.

The chain links TRBV28 to TRBJ1-1; tentatively, D is TRBD1 (5 bases). Trimming pared 5 bases from V and 3 bases from J, leaving 19 bases between. Germline CDR1 is MDHEN and CDR2 is SYDVKM. The CDR3 spans 16 residues. Here the CDR3 reads CASSPNGAPRDTEAFF. DNA for the CDR3: TGTGCCAGCAGTCCGAACGGGGCTCCGAGGGACACTGAAGCTTTCTTT.

This clonotype was seen a few times. The chain is built from TRBV10-3 and TRBJ2-7; D is undetermined. CDR1 is ENHRY, CDR2 SYGVKD, per germline. The CDR3 contains 13 residues. With 8 bases removed from V and 2 bases from J, the gap between germline ends came to 13 bases. The CDR3 region is CAILVDGTYEQYF. CDR3 DNA: TGTGCCATCTTGGTCGACGGAACCTACGAGCAGTACTTC.

This chain links TRBV11-1 with TRBJ2-5, with 12 bases identical to TRBD2. This CDR3 has 16 amino acids. Germline trimming cut 0 bases from V and 4 bases from J; bases unmatched to any gene: 3. CDR1 SGHAT and CDR2 FQDESV come from the germline V gene (reference sequence). The CDR3 protein is CASSLALAGGPETQYF. For the CDR3, the DNA is TGTGCCAGCAGCTTAGCGCTAGCGGGAGGGCCAGAGACCCAGTACTTC.

In the case of this clonotype: One junction end does not reproduce the germline sequence, and a read error may be involved. V and J are TRBV3-1 and TRBJ2-7; no firm D call. Germline CDR1 and CDR2: LGHDT and YNNKEL (reference sequence). The CDR3 has 13 amino acids. The CDR3 nucleotides are TGTGCCAGCAGCCAAGCTTTTCCCTACGCGCAGTACTTC. It is translated as CASSQAFPYAQYF.